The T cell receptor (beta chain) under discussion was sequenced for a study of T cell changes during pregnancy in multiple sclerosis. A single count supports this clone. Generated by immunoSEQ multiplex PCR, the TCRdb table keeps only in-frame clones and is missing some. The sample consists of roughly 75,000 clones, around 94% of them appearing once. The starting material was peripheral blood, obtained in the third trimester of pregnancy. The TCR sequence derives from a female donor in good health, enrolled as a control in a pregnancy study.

The DNA of the CDR3 is TGTGCCAGTATCCAGCTTGAGGGGGGGATTGGTGGCTACACCTTC. Amino acids: CASIQLEGGIGGYTF. V usage is TRBV19 and J usage is TRBJ1-2; weak D call: TRBD1 (6 bases). Trimming shortened V by 7 bases and J by 7 bases, and 22 bases separated the two germline ends. The CDR3 has 15 residues. From germline, CDR1 is LNHDA and CDR2 SQIVND (reference sequence).